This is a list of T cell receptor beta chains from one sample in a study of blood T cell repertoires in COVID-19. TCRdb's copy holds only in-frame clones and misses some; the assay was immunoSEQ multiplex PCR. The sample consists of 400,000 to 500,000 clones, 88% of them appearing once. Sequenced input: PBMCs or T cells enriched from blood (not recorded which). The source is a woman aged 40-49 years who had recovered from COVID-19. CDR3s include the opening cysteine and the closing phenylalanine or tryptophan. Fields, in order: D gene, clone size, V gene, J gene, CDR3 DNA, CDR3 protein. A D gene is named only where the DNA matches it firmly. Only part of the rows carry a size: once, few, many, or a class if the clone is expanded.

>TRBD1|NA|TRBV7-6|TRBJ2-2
TGTGCCAGCAGCCCCCGGGACAGGGATGTTTCCGGGGAGCTGTTTTTT
CASSPRDRDVSGELFF
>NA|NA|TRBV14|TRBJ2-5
TGTGCCAGCAGTCCAGGGGGGAGCTTCGTCCGGGAGACCCAGTACTTC
CASSPGGSFVRETQYF
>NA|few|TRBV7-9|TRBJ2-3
TGTGCCAGCAGCCTCAGGGTCAGTTTGTCCACAGATACGCAGTATTTT
CASSLRVSLSTDTQYF
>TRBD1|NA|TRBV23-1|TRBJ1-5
TGCGCCAGCAGTCCCGGGACAGGATCGGGCCTCAATAGCAATCAGCCCCAGCATTTT
CASSPGTGSGLNSNQPQHF
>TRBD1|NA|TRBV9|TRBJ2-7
TGTGCCAGCAGCGCCCGGGGACAGGGGGCGTACGAGCAGTACTTC
CASSARGQGAYEQYF
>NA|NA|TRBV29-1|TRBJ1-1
TGCAGCGCCGGACAAATTGAAGCTTTCTTT
CSAGQIEAFF
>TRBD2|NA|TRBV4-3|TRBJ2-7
TGCGCCAGCAGCCAAGATGCTAGCGGGACCTCCTACGAGCAGTACTTC
CASSQDASGTSYEQYF
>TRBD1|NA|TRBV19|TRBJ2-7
TGTGCCAGTAGTATGGACAGGGGGCTCAACGAGCAGTACTTC
CASSMDRGLNEQYF
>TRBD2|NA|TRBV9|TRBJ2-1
TGTGCCAGCAGCGTAGCCGAGGGACTAGCGAAGTACAATGAGCAGTTCTTC
CASSVAEGLAKYNEQFF
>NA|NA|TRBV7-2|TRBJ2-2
TGTGCCAGCAGCTTACGTATGGGCGCCGGCACCGGGGAGCTGTTTTTT
CASSLRMGAGTGELFF
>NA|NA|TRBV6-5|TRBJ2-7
TGTGCCAGCAGCCAAGGGAGTGGGGGGTACTACGAGCAGTACTTC
CASSQGSGGYYEQYF
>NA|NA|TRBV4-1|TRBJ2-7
TGCGCCAGCAGCCAAGCTGGGCCCTCCTACGAGCAGTACTTC
CASSQAGPSYEQYF
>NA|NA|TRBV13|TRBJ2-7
TGTGCCAGCAGCTCCCCTCAACAGAGAACCTTATCTTACGAGCAGTACTTC
CASSSPQQRTLSYEQYF
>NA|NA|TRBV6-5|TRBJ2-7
TGTGCCAGCAGTCGGGGGACCCTCGAGCAGTACTTC
CASSRGTLEQYF
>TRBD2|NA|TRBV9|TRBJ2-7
TGTGCCAGCAGCAATGGACTAGCGGGATCGTACGAGCAGTACTTC
CASSNGLAGSYEQYF
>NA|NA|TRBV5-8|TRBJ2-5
TGTGCCAGCAGCTCCTATCGGGAGACCCAGTACTTC
CASSSYRETQYF
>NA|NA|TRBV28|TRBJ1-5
TGTGCCAGCACGAGCTTACAGGGTGGGCGTCAGCCCCAGCATTTT
CASTSLQGGRQPQHF
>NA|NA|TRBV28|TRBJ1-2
TGTGCCAGCAGTTCCGCCTGGGGGGACCATGGCTACACCTTC
CASSSAWGDHGYTF
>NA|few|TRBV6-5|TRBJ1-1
TGTGCCAGCAGCCTCCGGGGAGCTCGGACTGAAGCTTTCTTT
CASSLRGARTEAFF
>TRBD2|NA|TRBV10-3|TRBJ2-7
TGTGCCATCACGGGGGGGAACGAGCAGTACTTC
CAITGGNEQYF
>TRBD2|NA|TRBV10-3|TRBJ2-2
TGTGCCATCAGTGAGACAGGGACTAGCGGGACTAACACCGGGGAGCTGTTTTTT
CAISETGTSGTNTGELFF
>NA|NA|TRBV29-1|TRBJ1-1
TGCAGCGCCCCCCTGCAGGGAAGCGTCCCTGAAGCTTTCTTT
CSAPLQGSVPEAFF
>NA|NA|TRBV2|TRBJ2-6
TGTGCCAGCAGTGAAGTAGTGGCCAACGTCCTGACTTTC
CASSEVVANVLTF
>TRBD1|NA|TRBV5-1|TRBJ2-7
TGCGCCAGCAGCTTGGGAGGTTGGCGGGACAGGTCCTACGAGCAGTACTTC
CASSLGGWRDRSYEQYF
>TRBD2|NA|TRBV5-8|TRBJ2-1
TGTGCCAGCAGCTTGGAGGCCGGGGGGGATGAGCAGTTCTTC
CASSLEAGGDEQFF
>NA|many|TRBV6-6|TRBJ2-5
TGTGCCAGCAGTCTCGTCAATCGGAGAGGTACCCAAGAGACCCAGTACTTC
CASSLVNRRGTQETQYF
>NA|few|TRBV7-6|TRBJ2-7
TGTGCCAGCAGCCCAGGTGTAGGGGCGGATCCGCCCTACGAGCAGTACTTC
CASSPGVGADPPYEQYF
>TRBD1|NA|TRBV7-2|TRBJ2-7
TGTGCCAGCAGTCCAGGACAGGGCTACGAGCAGTACTTC
CASSPGQGYEQYF
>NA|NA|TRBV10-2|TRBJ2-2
TGCGCCAGCAGTGAGTCGTTGAGCGGGACCGGGGAGCTGTTTTTT
CASSESLSGTGELFF
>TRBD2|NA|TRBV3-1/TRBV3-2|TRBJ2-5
TGTGCCAGCAGCCGGACTAGTGGAGAAGAGACCCAGTACTTC
CASSRTSGEETQYF
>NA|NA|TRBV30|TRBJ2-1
TGTGCCTGGAGTGACCGGGACTTTCCCTACAATGAGCAGTTCTTC
CAWSDRDFPYNEQFF
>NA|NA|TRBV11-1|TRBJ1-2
TGTGCCAGCAGCCAAAGGCAGGGACTCTATGGCTACACCTTC
CASSQRQGLYGYTF
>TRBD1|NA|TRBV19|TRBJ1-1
TGTGCCAGTAGTATGACAGGGGGCACTGAAGCTTTCTTT
CASSMTGGTEAFF
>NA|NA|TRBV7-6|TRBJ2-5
TGTGCCAGCAGGACAGACCGCCTTGGGACCCAGTACTTC
CASRTDRLGTQYF
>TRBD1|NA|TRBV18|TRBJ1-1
TGTGCCAGCTCACCATCGGCAGGGGGGACTGAAGCTTTCTTT
CASSPSAGGTEAFF
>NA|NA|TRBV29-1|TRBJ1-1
TGCAGCGCTCTCGGACAGCTGAACACTGAAGCTTTCTTT
CSALGQLNTEAFF
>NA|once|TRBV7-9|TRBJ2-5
TGTGCCAGCAGCTTTATCAGAGAGACCCAGTACTTC
CASSFIRETQYF
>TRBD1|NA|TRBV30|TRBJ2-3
TGTGCCTGTTCACCGCGGGACAGGGTGACAGATACGCAGTATTTT
CACSPRDRVTDTQYF
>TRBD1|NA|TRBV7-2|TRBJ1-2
TGTGCCAGCAGCTTGATAGGACAGGATGGCTACACCTTC
CASSLIGQDGYTF
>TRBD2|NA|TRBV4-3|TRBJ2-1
TGCGCCAGCAGCCCAGAGCGGGGGAGTTCCTACAATGAGCAGTTCTTC
CASSPERGSSYNEQFF
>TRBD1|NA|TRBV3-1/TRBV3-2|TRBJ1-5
TGTGCCAGCAGCCAAGATAAGGGGGCGGAGGGCAATCAGCCCCAGCATTTT
CASSQDKGAEGNQPQHF
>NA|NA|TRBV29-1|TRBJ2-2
TGCAGCGTTGGTCGCACCGGGGAGCTGTTTTTT
CSVGRTGELFF
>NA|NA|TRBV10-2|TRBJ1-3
TGCGCCAGCAGTGAATACAAGGGACTCCGAAACACCATATATTTT
CASSEYKGLRNTIYF
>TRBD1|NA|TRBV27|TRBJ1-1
TGTGCCAGCAGACAGGGGGCTAGGGACACTGAAGCTTTCTTT
CASRQGARDTEAFF
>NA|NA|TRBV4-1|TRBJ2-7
TGCGCCAGCAGCCAAGATGGGCCGTACGAGCAGTACTTC
CASSQDGPYEQYF
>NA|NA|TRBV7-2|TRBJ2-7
TGTGCCAGCAGCCCCCGGGACTCCCTCTACGAGCAGTACTTC
CASSPRDSLYEQYF
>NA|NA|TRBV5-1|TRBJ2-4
TGCGCCAGCAGAACGGACACGGGGGAGAACATTCAGTACTTC
CASRTDTGENIQYF
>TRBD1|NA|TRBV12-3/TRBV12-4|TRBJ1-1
TGTGCCAGCGGATATGGGACAGCTTTAGGGGCTTTCTTT
CASGYGTALGAFF
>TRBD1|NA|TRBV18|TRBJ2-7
TGTGCCAGTGGAGGGGCAGACAGGGGAGGATACGAGCAGTACTTC
CASGGADRGGYEQYF
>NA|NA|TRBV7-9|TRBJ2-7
TGTGCCAGCAGCTACATAACAGCCGCCTACGAGCAGTACTTC
CASSYITAAYEQYF
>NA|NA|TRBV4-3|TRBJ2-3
TGCGCCAGCAGCCAAGTAGGAGGGGACAGCACAGATACGCAGTATTTT
CASSQVGGDSTDTQYF
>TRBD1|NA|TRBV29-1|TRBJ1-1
TGCAGCGCCGATGCCAGGACAGGTAGCACTGAAGCTTTCTTT
CSADARTGSTEAFF
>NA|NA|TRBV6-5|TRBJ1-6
TGTGCCAGTCTGGGCAGGGTAGGTTCACCCCTCCACTTT
CASLGRVGSPLHF
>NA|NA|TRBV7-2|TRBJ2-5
TGTGCCAGCAGCTTAGATCGTTCTGAGACCCAGTACTTC
CASSLDRSETQYF
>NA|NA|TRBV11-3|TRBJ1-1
TGTGCCAGCAGTCGTTGTACCGGGTTCACTGAAGCTTTCTTT
CASSRCTGFTEAFF
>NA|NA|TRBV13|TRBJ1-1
TGTGCCAGCAGCTTTACAGGATATGGGACTGAAGCTTTCTTT
CASSFTGYGTEAFF
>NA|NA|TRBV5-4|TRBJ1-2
TGTGCCAGCAGCTTGCGGGGGTATGGCTACACCTTC
CASSLRGYGYTF
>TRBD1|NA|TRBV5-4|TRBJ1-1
TGTGCCAGCAGCTCACAGGGGAACAAGAATGAAGCTTTCTTT
CASSSQGNKNEAFF
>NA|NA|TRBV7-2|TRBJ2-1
TGTGCCAGCAGCTTGGGACTCGCCCTGAATGAGCAGTTCTTC
CASSLGLALNEQFF